A selection of T cell receptor beta chains follows, all from one sample in a study of T cell repertoires in cytomegalovirus infection. TCRdb analysed the reads with MiXCR anew, one entry per CDR3 protein. The table records some 390,000 distinct CDR3 sequences, 15% to 20% of them present only once. Sequenced material: PBMCs. These receptors originate from a human donor in good health (CMV status not recorded). Some clones in this sample may be carry-over from other donors' samples. The CDR3 runs from the conserved cysteine through the conserved F or W. Fields, in order: J gene, V gene, clone size, D gene, CDR3 protein, CDR3 DNA. The D gene is left open where the match is weak. The size of a clone is reported for some rows only, either as once, few or many, or as a class for expanded clones.

j_gene: TRBJ1-5
v_gene: TRBV19
abundance: -
d_gene: -
CDR3aa: CASSTPRPEFPQHF
CDR3nt: TGTGCCAGTAGTACCCCCCGACCGGAGTTTCCCCAGCATTTT

j_gene: TRBJ1-1
v_gene: TRBV10-3
abundance: many
d_gene: TRBD1
CDR3aa: CAISSLGQSTEAFF
CDR3nt: TGTGCCATCAGTTCCCTGGGACAGTCGACTGAAGCTTTCTTT

j_gene: TRBJ1-1
v_gene: TRBV20-1
abundance: few
d_gene: -
CDR3aa: CSARDRVNTEAFF
CDR3nt: TGCAGTGCTAGAGATCGGGTGAACACTGAAGCTTTCTTT

j_gene: TRBJ2-3
v_gene: TRBV6-1
abundance: -
d_gene: -
CDR3aa: CALGVGTPDTQYF
CDR3nt: TGTGCCTTGGGTGTGGGGACCCCAGATACGCAGTATTTT

j_gene: TRBJ2-2
v_gene: TRBV15
abundance: -
d_gene: -
CDR3aa: CATSREDRWSGELFF
CDR3nt: TGTGCCACCAGCAGAGAGGATCGTTGGTCCGGGGAGCTGTTTTTT

j_gene: TRBJ2-7
v_gene: TRBV7-9
abundance: -
d_gene: TRBD2
CDR3aa: CASSLLSGEAAQYF
CDR3nt: TGTGCCAGCAGCTTACTCAGCGGGGAAGCGGCGCAGTACTTC

j_gene: TRBJ1-5
v_gene: TRBV5-1
abundance: few
d_gene: -
CDR3aa: CASSKGDGSQPQHF
CDR3nt: TGCGCCAGCAGCAAGGGGGACGGGAGTCAGCCCCAGCATTTT

j_gene: TRBJ1-2
v_gene: TRBV28
abundance: -
d_gene: TRBD1
CDR3aa: CASSFRTGPFFYGYTF
CDR3nt: TGTGCCAGCAGTTTCAGGACAGGGCCCTTTTTCTATGGCTACACCTTC

j_gene: TRBJ2-5
v_gene: TRBV7-9
abundance: many
d_gene: TRBD2
CDR3aa: CASSLVPSGRARETQYF
CDR3nt: TGTGCCAGCAGCTTAGTCCCTAGCGGGAGGGCCAGAGAGACCCAGTACTTC

j_gene: TRBJ2-5
v_gene: TRBV7-2
abundance: many
d_gene: TRBD2
CDR3aa: CASSPPGGRGGTQYF
CDR3nt: TGTGCCAGCAGCCCCCCGGGAGGGCGAGGCGGGACCCAGTACTTC

j_gene: TRBJ1-5
v_gene: TRBV20-1
abundance: -
d_gene: -
CDR3aa: CSAKKGIDQPQHF
CDR3nt: TGCAGTGCCAAAAAAGGTATCGATCAGCCCCAGCATTTT